Sequencing of this T cell receptor beta chain was carried out in a study of vaccination effects on CD4 cells after COVID-19. The wider study: Two doses of BNT162b2 or mRNA-1273 vaccine were administered to participants. The two convalescent patients provided samples 16 days and one week before vaccination.

The CDR3 loop spans 13 amino acids. Trimming stripped 0 bases from V and 3 bases from J, with 4 bases between. From germline, CDR1 is SGDLS and CDR2 YYNGEE. Study-level findings and limits: Early post-infection timepoints were missing from the study, which also had few convalescent patients.

In regard to this clone: No antigen is known for it.

Once cultured for roughly ten days, the cells underwent separation to obtain CD4+ T cells. The person's infection with SARS-CoV-2, confirmed by PCR, took place between March and December 2020. The method was immunoSEQ multiplex PCR; TCRdb's version includes in-frame clones alone and lacks a portion of them. The sample consists of more than 60,000 clones, 72% of them appearing once. The chain uses TRBV9 and TRBJ2-1; D unresolved. The sequencing used CD4+ T cells from PBMCs cultured without peptide, collected before COVID-19 vaccination. The origin of this receptor is a human donor who had a prior SARS-CoV-2 infection. For the CDR3, the DNA is TGTGCCAGCAGCGTAGCTCTCTACAATGAGCAGTTCTTC. Translation: CASSVALYNEQFF.